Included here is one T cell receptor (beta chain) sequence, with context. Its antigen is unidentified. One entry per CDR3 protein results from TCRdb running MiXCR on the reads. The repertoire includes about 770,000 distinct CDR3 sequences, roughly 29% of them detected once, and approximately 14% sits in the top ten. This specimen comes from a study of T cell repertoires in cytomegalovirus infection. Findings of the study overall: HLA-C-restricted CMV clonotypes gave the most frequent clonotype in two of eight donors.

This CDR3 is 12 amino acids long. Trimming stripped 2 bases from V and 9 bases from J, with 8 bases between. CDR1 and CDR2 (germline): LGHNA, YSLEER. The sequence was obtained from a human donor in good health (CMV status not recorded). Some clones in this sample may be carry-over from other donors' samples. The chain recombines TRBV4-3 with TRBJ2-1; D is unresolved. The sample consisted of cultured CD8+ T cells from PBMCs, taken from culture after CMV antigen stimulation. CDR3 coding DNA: TGCGCCAGCAGCCAAAAGTACGGTGAGCAGTTCTTC. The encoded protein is CASSQKYGEQFF.